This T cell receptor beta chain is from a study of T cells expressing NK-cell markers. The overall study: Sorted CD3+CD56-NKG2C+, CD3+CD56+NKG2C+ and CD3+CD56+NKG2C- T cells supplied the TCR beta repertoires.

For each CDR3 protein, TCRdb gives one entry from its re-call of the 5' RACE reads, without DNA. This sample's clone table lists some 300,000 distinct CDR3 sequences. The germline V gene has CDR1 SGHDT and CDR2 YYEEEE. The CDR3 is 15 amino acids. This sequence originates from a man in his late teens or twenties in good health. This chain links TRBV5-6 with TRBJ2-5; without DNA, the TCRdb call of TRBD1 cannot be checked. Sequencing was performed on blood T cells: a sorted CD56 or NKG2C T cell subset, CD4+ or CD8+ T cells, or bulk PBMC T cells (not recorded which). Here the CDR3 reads CASSLGQPVGETQYF.